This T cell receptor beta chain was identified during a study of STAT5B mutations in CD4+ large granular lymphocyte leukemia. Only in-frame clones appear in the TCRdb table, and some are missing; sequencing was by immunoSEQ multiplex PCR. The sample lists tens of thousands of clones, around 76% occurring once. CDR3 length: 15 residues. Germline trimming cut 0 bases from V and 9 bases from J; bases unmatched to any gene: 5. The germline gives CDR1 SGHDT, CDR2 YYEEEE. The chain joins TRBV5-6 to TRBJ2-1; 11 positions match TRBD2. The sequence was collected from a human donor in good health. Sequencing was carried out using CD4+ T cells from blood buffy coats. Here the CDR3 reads CASSLVLAGVGEQFF. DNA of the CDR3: TGTGCCAGCAGCTTGGTACTAGCGGGAGTCGGTGAGCAGTTCTTC.